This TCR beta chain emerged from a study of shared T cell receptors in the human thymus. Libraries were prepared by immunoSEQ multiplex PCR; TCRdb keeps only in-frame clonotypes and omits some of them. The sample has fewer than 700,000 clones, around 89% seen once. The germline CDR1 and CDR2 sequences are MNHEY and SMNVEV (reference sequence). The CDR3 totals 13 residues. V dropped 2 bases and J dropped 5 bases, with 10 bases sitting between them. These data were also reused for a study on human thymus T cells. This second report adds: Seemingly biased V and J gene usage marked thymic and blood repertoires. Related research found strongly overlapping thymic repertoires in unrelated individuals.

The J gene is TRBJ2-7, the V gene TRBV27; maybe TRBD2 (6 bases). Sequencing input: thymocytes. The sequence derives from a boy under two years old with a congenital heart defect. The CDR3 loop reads CASSLRGSNEQYF. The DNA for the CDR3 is TGTGCCAGCAGTTTACGGGGGTCCAACGAGCAGTACTTC.